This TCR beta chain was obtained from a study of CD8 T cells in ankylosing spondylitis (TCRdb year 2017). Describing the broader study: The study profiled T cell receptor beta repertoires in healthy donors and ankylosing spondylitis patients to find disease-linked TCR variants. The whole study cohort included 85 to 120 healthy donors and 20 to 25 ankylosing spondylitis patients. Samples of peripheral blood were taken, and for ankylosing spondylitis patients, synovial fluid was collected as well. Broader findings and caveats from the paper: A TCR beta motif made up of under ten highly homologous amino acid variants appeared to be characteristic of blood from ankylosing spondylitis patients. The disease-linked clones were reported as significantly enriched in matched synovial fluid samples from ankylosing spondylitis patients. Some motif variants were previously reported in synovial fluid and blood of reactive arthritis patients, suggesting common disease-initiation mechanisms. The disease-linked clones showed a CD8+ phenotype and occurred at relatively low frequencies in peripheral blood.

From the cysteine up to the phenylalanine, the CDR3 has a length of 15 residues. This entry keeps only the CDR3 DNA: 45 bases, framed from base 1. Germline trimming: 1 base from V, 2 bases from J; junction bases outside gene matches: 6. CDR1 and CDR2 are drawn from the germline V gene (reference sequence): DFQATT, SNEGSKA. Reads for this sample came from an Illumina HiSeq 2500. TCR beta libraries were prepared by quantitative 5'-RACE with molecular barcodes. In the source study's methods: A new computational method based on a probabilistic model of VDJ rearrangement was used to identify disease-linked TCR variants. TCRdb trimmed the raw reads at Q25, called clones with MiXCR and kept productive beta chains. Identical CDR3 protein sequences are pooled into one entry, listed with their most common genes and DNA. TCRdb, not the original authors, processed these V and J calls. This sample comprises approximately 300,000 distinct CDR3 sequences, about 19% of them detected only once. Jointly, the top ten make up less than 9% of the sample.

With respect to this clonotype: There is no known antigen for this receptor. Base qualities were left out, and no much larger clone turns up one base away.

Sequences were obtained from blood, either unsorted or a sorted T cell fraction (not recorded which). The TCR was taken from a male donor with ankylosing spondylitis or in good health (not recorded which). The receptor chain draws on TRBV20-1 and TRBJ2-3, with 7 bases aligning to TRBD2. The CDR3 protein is CSARGTSKDTDTQYF. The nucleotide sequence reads TGCAGTGCTAGAGGGACTAGTAAGGACACAGATACGCAGTATTTT.